The T cell receptor (beta chain) under discussion was sequenced for a study of T cells in Graves' hyperthyroidism and ophthalmopathy. Germline V gives CDR1 DFQATT, CDR2 SNEGSKA (reference sequence). With V trimmed by 2 bases and J by 6 bases, 4 bases remained unmatched. The CDR3 has 15 residues. Diagnoses were established using clinical symptoms, serum thyroxine and TRAb, thyroid ultrasound and orbital computed tomography. This clonotype was seen only a few times. It may be a read error: a sequence one base away is much more abundant. TCR beta CDR3 sequences were amplified from RNA transcripts. First-round RT-PCR with HTBI primers amplified the TCR CDR3 region. TCRdb fed the multiplex PCR reads into MiXCR, producing one record per CDR3 protein. The sample has around 450,000 distinct CDR3 sequences, more than 15% seen once.

Sequenced: blood. The source of this sequence is a woman in her late teens or twenties with Graves' hyperthyroidism. This chain links TRBV20-1 with TRBJ2-3; 14 bases are a match to TRBD2. The CDR3 coding sequence is TGCAGTGCTAGAAGACTAGCGGGGGGGTCGGATACGCAGTATTTT. This encodes CSARRLAGGSDTQYF.